A single sample gave rise to the 15 T cell receptor beta chains below, sequenced in a study of shared clonotypes between healthy human individuals. Assay: immunoSEQ multiplex PCR; the TCRdb copy retains only in-frame clones and omits some. This table holds about 520,000 clones, more than 75% found once. The specimen was PBMCs. The receptors originated from a middle-aged woman in good health. Some clones in this sample may be carry-over from other donors' samples.

The chain joins TRBV18 to TRBJ2-3; 10 positions match TRBD2. The germline CDR1 and CDR2 sequences are KGHSH and LQKENI. V dropped 5 bases and J dropped 0; count of bases not matched to a gene: 5. This CDR3 comprises 16 residues. CDR3 nucleotide sequence: TGTGCCAGCTCAGACCAGACTAGCGGGAGCACAGATACGCAGTATTTT. Translating gives CASSDQTSGSTDTQYF. The whole variable domain, filled in from reference TRBV18 and TRBJ2-3, reads NAGVMQNPRHLVRRRGQEARLRCSPMKGHSHVYWYRQLPEEGLKFMVYLQKENIIDESGMPKERFSAEFPKEGPSILRIQQVVRGDSAAYFCASSDQTSGSTDTQYFGPGTRLTVL.

The chain uses TRBV6-1 and TRBJ1-5; TRBD1 agrees at 7 bases. J lost 7 bases, V lost 0 bases, and 6 bases had no gene match. This CDR3 has 15 residues. Germline V gives CDR1 MNHNS, CDR2 SASEGT. As DNA, the CDR3 is TGTGCCAGCAGTGAAGCGATAGGGGGCGACCAGCCCCAGCATTTT. It translates to CASSEAIGGDQPQHF.

The chain couples TRBV28 to TRBJ1-2; perhaps TRBD1 as D (5 bases). V lost 5 bases to trimming and J lost 6 bases, with 25 bases between them. Germline V gene lookup returns CDR1 MDHEN and CDR2 SYDVKM. The CDR3 runs to 17 residues. The CDR3 here is CASSLPFLEDMGDGYTF. In DNA, the CDR3 is TGTGCCAGCAGTCTTCCTTTCTTGGAGGATATGGGGGATGGCTACACCTTC.

The V gene is TRBV13, the J gene TRBJ2-7; TRBD2 aligns across 8 bases. The CDR3 consists of 15 residues. Germline V gene data show CDR1 as PRHDT and CDR2 as FYEKMQ (reference sequence). V lost 1 base, J lost 3 bases, and 5 bases stayed unmatched. CDR3 in amino acids: CASSLAASGLYEQYF. CDR3 in DNA: TGTGCCAGCAGCTTAGCGGCTAGCGGGCTCTACGAGCAGTACTTC.

The V and J genes are TRBV18 and TRBJ2-2, with 8 bases fitting TRBD2. This CDR3 contains 15 residues. V lost 6 bases and J lost 1; bases outside the gene matches: 4. CDR1 and CDR2 (germline): KGHSH, LQKENI. The CDR3 nucleotides read TGTGCCAGCTCCTCGGGACTAGGGAACACCGGGGAGCTGTTTTTT. It yields the protein CASSSGLGNTGELFF.

This clone was seen a few times. V and J are TRBV7-2 and TRBJ1-5, with unresolved D. V lost 1 base and J lost 2, with 12 bases in between. Germline V CDR1 and CDR2: SGHTA, FQGNSA. This CDR3 is 16 amino acids long. CDR3 amino acids: CASSLDSGRGNQPQHF. The CDR3 DNA reads as TGTGCCAGCAGCTTAGATTCGGGGAGAGGCAATCAGCCCCAGCATTTT. Complete variable domain (other parts from reference TRBV7-2 and TRBJ1-5): GAGVSQSPSNKVTEKGKDVELRCDPISGHTALYWYRQSLGQGLEFLIYFQGNSAPDKSGLPSDRFSAERTGGSVSTLTIQRTQQEDSAVYLCASSLDSGRGNQPQHFGDGTRLSIL.

This sequence joins TRBV19 and TRBJ2-1; tentatively, D is TRBD2 (6 bases). Germline values: CDR1 LNHDA, CDR2 SQIVND (reference sequence). The CDR3 length is 14 residues. V lost 6 bases, J lost 7 bases, and 16 bases lay in between. The DNA of the CDR3 is TGTGCCAGTAGAAGTAGCGGACTAAGAAATGAGCAGTTCTTC. Protein: CASRSSGLRNEQFF.

V usage is TRBV6-5 and J usage is TRBJ1-5; D not resolved. The V gene lost 2 bases and the J gene lost 2 bases, with 7 bases spanning the gap. The CDR3 has 14 amino acids. Germline loops: CDR1 MNHEY, CDR2 SVGAGI. The CDR3 DNA reads as TGTGCCAGCAGTTACCAGGTGGGCAATCAGCCCCAGCATTTT. It is translated as CASSYQVGNQPQHF.

This clone was counted a few times. V gene TRBV2 combines with J gene TRBJ2-7; 9 nucleotides line up with TRBD2. The CDR3 has 15 amino acids. The germline V gene encodes CDR1 SNHLY and CDR2 FYNNEI. Unmatched junction bases numbered 2, after V lost 0 bases and J lost 2 bases. The CDR3 bases are TGTGCCAGCAGTGAAGCTAGCGGGGGCCCCTACGAGCAGTACTTC. Protein: CASSEASGGPYEQYF.

The CDR3 sequence: CAISVGTGGSSYEQYF. The CDR3 nucleotides read TGTGCCATCAGTGTGGGGACAGGGGGATCGTCCTACGAGCAGTACTTC. This chain connects TRBV10-3 to TRBJ2-7; 11 bases align to TRBD1. This CDR3 is built from 16 residues. Germline V CDR1 and CDR2: ENHRY, SYGVKD. Trimming at V came to 4 bases and at J to 1 base, leaving 6 bases not matched to a gene.

This chain links TRBV7-2 with TRBJ2-7; D gene ambiguous. The V gene's germline CDR1 is SGHTA and CDR2 FQGNSA. V shed 2 bases and J shed 3 bases, with 8 bases lying between them. This CDR3 spans 13 amino acids. The CDR3 bases are TGTGCCAGCAGCTTAAACCGACTCTACGAGCAGTACTTC. It codes for CASSLNRLYEQYF. Supplemented by reference TRBV7-2 and TRBJ2-7, the full variable domain reads GAGVSQSPSNKVTEKGKDVELRCDPISGHTALYWYRQSLGQGLEFLIYFQGNSAPDKSGLPSDRFSAERTGGSVSTLTIQRTQQEDSAVYLCASSLNRLYEQYFGPGTRLTVT.

The rearrangement joins TRBV5-1 to TRBJ2-1; D might be TRBD1 (8 bases). V was clipped by 4 bases and J by 8 bases, with 16 bases between them. Germline V gene lookup returns CDR1 SGHRS and CDR2 YFSETQ. The CDR3 is made up of 14 amino acids. The CDR3 is CASSAQGGRDEQFF. DNA of the CDR3: TGCGCCAGCAGCGCACAGGGGGGGAGAGATGAGCAGTTCTTC.

This clone was detected only a few times. The rearrangement joins TRBV6-5 to TRBJ1-4, with 7 nucleotides matching TRBD1. The CDR3 covers 14 residues. The J segment lost 7 bases and the V segment lost 3 bases, leaving 5 bases of the junction unmatched. Germline lookup yields CDR1 MNHEY and CDR2 SVGAGI. The CDR3 reads CASSYDRESEKLFF. In nucleotides, the CDR3 is TGTGCCAGCAGTTATGACAGGGAGAGTGAAAAACTGTTTTTT.

The chain employs TRBV5-1 and TRBJ2-7, with 11 nucleotides matching TRBD2. J was trimmed by 3 bases and V by 4 bases; bases with no gene match: 6. The CDR3 extends over 15 amino acids. Germline values: CDR1 SGHRS, CDR2 YFSETQ. The CDR3 reads CASSLGLAEIYEQYF. CDR3 nucleotides: TGCGCCAGCAGCCTGGGACTAGCGGAGATCTACGAGCAGTACTTC.

This chain joins TRBV27 and TRBJ1-1; the match to TRBD1 covers 9 bases. The germline V gene encodes CDR1 MNHEY and CDR2 SMNVEV (reference sequence). V shed 2 bases, J shed 4 bases, and the junction held 2 bases outside the gene matches. This CDR3 has 14 residues. The CDR3 protein is CASSLRTGATEAFF. The CDR3 DNA is TGTGCCAGCAGTTTAAGGACAGGGGCCACTGAAGCTTTCTTT.